Below are 15 T cell receptor beta chains sequenced from a single sample in a study of blood T cell repertoires in COVID-19. Method: immunoSEQ multiplex PCR; TCRdb's copy keeps in-frame clones and lacks some. The repertoire includes fewer than 7,500 clones, roughly 88% of them detected once, and 8.5% to 10% sits in the top ten. Sequenced input: peripheral blood. The receptors stem from a human donor with active COVID-19. The donor label of this sample is uncertain.

The chain recombines TRBV5-1 with TRBJ2-3; TRBD1 agrees at 7 bases. From germline, CDR1 is SGHRS and CDR2 YFSETQ. V lost 1 base to trimming and J lost 1 base; unmatched junction nucleotides: 6. CDR3 length equals 16 residues. CDR3 protein: CASSLRGRGGTDTQYF. CDR3 coding DNA: TGCGCCAGCAGCTTGAGGGGGCGCGGAGGCACAGATACGCAGTATTTT.

The J gene is TRBJ2-7, the V gene TRBV5-1, with a tentative D call TRBD1 (5 bases). The germline CDR1 and CDR2 sequences are SGHRS and YFSETQ. CDR3 length: 15 amino acids. V was shortened by 0 bases and J by 5 bases, with 15 bases between the two germline ends. As DNA, the CDR3 is TGCGCCAGCAGCTTGGAAGGGGCGTCTTCCCACGAGCAGTACTTC. Translation gives CASSLEGASSHEQYF. Combining the CDR3 with reference TRBV5-1 and TRBJ2-7 gives the whole variable domain KAGVTQTPRYLIKTRGQQVTLSCSPISGHRSVSWYQQTPGQGLQFLFEYFSETQRNKGNFPGRFSGRQFSNSRSEMNVSTLELGDSALYLCASSLEGASSHEQYFGPGTRLTVT.

The chain uses TRBV14 and TRBJ2-5, with D maybe TRBD1 (5 bases). CDR1 and CDR2 (germline): SGHDN, FVKESK. The CDR3 has 14 amino acids. Trimming left V 2 bases short and J 6 bases short, with 13 bases between. For the CDR3, the DNA is TGTGCCAGCAGCCAAAAACAGGTCGTACAGACCCAGTACTTC. Its protein is CASSQKQVVQTQYF.

CDR3 in amino acids: CSVAGTSEYNEQFF. CDR3 sequence (DNA): TGCAGCGTTGCCGGGACTAGCGAGTACAATGAGCAGTTCTTC. The V gene is TRBV29-1, the J gene TRBJ2-1; 10 bases fit TRBD2. The CDR3 has 14 residues. Germline assignment: CDR1 SQVTM and CDR2 ANQGSEA. V lost 4 bases to trimming and J lost 4 bases; unmatched junction nucleotides: 4.

The rearrangement joins TRBV27 to TRBJ2-1; 8 bases map to TRBD1. In germline, CDR1 is MNHEY, CDR2 SMNVEV (reference sequence). V was clipped by 5 bases and J by 2 bases; unmatched bases: 14. This CDR3 has 18 residues. CDR3 residues: CASSLGPPGQAPYNEQFF. CDR3 coding DNA: TGTGCCAGCAGTCTCGGCCCACCGGGACAGGCCCCCTACAATGAGCAGTTCTTC.

This clone is large within its sample. This chain links TRBV18 with TRBJ2-3, with D unclear. The CDR3 spans 13 residues. Germline assignment: CDR1 KGHSH and CDR2 LQKENI. V lost 2 bases and J 3 bases, leaving 6 bases between the germline ends. The CDR3 loop is CASSPAQTDTQYF. The CDR3 coding sequence is TGTGCCAGCTCACCAGCACAGACAGATACGCAGTATTTT.

The chain has TRBV6-6 and TRBJ1-3; 8 nucleotides match TRBD1. Germline CDR1 reads MNHNY; CDR2 reads SVGAGI (reference sequence). Trimming at V came to 8 bases and at J to 3 bases, leaving 12 bases not matched to a gene. The CDR3 has 16 amino acids. This CDR3 is CASGQALTGDGNTIYF. The CDR3, as DNA: TGTGCCAGCGGTCAGGCGTTGACAGGGGATGGAAACACCATATATTTT.

This sequence joins TRBV5-1 and TRBJ1-4, with D unresolved. This CDR3 is built from 15 residues. V was pared by 0 bases and J by 5 bases, with 11 bases between. CDR1 and CDR2 from the germline V gene are SGHRS and YFSETQ. Here the CDR3 DNA reads TGCGCCAGCAGCTTGGGAGGGCCGGGAAATGAAAAACTGTTTTTT. Protein: CASSLGGPGNEKLFF.

The chain joins TRBV20-1 to TRBJ2-1; D ambiguous. This CDR3 spans 10 amino acids. Trimming removed 6 bases at V and 6 bases at J, with 6 bases between. Germline CDR1 reads DFQATT; CDR2 reads SNEGSKA (reference sequence). The CDR3 DNA reads TGCAGTGCCCAACTCAATGAGCAGTTCTTC. This translates into CSAQLNEQFF.

This sequence joins TRBV7-6 and TRBJ2-2, with a weak D call TRBD1 (5 bases). V lost 4 bases and J 15 bases, leaving 15 bases between the germline ends. Germline-derived CDR1 and CDR2 are SGHVS and FNYEAQ. The CDR3 contains 12 residues. Here the CDR3 reads CASSSDSPQMFF. The DNA of the CDR3 is TGTGCCAGCAGCTCCGACAGTCCCCAGATGTTTTTT.

This chain uses TRBV7-8 with TRBJ2-7, with 8 positions matching TRBD2. The CDR3 extends over 21 amino acids. V lost 4 bases to trimming and J lost 0 bases; unmatched junction nucleotides: 23. In germline, CDR1 is SGHVS, CDR2 FQNEAQ. The CDR3 bases are TGTGCCAGCAGCTACAGCGGGAGTTTTTCCCCTCCTAATATGTTCTCCTACGAGCAGTACTTC. Translating it yields CASSYSGSFSPPNMFSYEQYF.

This chain connects TRBV20-1 to TRBJ1-2; 10 bases match TRBD1. There are 14 residues in the CDR3. The junction had 3 bases not matched to a gene; V was cut back by 3 bases and J by 2 bases. Germline loops: CDR1 DFQATT, CDR2 SNEGSKA (reference sequence). CDR3 protein: CSASWGQGNYGYTF. The CDR3, as DNA: TGCAGTGCTAGTTGGGGACAGGGGAACTATGGCTACACCTTC.

The chain links TRBV30 to TRBJ1-2, with 8 bases aligning to TRBD1. V lost 3 bases to trimming and J lost 4 bases; unmatched junction nucleotides: 10. From germline, CDR1 is GTSNPN and CDR2 SVGIG (reference sequence). The CDR3 covers 15 residues. The CDR3, as DNA: TGTGCCTGGAGAATGGACAGGGCGGTGGGCTATGGCTACACCTTC. As protein: CAWRMDRAVGYGYTF.

This clone qualifies as medium-sized. The chain links TRBV29-1 to TRBJ2-7, with 8 bases matching TRBD1. Trimming removed 7 bases from V and 3 bases from J; junction bases left unmatched: 5. Per germline, CDR1 SQVTM and CDR2 ANQGSEA. The CDR3 covers 12 residues. The CDR3 protein is CSASGGGYEQYF. CDR3 nucleotide sequence: TGCAGCGCGTCAGGGGGCGGCTACGAGCAGTACTTC.

This clone has a single count. The chain joins TRBV29-1 to TRBJ1-1; TRBD1 matches at 7 bases. The CDR3 is 14 amino acids. Trimming cost V 5 bases and J 1 base; bases outside gene matches: 7. Germline V gene sequence: CDR1 SQVTM, CDR2 ANQGSEA. The CDR3 protein is CSVRRQGGNTEAFF. In DNA form, the CDR3 reads TGCAGCGTTCGGAGACAGGGAGGGAACACTGAAGCTTTCTTT.